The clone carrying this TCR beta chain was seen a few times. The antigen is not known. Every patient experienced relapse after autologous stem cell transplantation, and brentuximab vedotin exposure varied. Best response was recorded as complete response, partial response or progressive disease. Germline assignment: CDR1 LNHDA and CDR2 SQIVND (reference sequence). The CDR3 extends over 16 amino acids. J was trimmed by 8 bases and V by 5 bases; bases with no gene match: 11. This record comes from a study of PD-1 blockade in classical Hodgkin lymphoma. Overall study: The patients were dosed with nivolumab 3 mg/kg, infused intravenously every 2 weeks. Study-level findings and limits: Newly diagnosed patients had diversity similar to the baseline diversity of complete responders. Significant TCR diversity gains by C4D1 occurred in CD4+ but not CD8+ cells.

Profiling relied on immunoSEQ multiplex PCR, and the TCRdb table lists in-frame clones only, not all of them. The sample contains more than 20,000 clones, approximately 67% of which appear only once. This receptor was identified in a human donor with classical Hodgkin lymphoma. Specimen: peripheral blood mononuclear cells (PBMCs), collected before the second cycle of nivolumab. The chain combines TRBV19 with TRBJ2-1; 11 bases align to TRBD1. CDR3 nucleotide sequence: TGTGCCAGTAGTCCTCCGGGACAGGGGGTAAGAGATGAGCAGTTCTTC. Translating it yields CASSPPGQGVRDEQFF.